The source of this TCR beta chain is a study of blood T cell repertoires in COVID-19 (TCRdb year 2020). As for the study more broadly: Collaborator samples came from the United States, Italy and Spain and covered acute and convalescent phases of COVID-19. The material from the prospective study consisted of cDNA or gDNA derived from T cells, B-cell-depleted T cells, or PBMCs. Subjects who had been exposed to COVID-19, were actively infected with it, or had recovered from it provided the deeply sampled blood TCRbeta repertoires that made up the dataset. The repertoires were released in a freely available public database meant as a resource for research on the immune response to SARS-CoV-2. Samples came from the ongoing ImmuneRACE study (first 160 participants) plus 1,254 subjects from 6 global collaborators. The sample metadata nearly always contained a de-identified subject ID, COVID-19 status, age in years and sex. HLA class I and class II types, where available, came from metadata supplied by the sample provider rather than from assay-based typing.

Whole blood was collected in K2EDTA tubes by collaborating institutions according to the institutions' own protocols. For TCRbeta analysis, collaborators shipped samples as frozen whole blood, isolated PBMCs, or DNA extracted from either of those sample types. Results the study describes overall, beyond this receptor: The amount of clinical and demographic metadata varied by source and participant and was provided uncurated.

Points on this clone: The antigen it recognizes is unknown. It has no much larger one-base neighbor in the sample; base qualities were not kept.

The immunoSEQ Assay, a bias-controlled multiplex PCR, was used to amplify TCRbeta CDR3 regions from genomic DNA. As for how the authors treated the data: The number of nucleated cells in each sample was estimated from the amplification of reference gene primers within the assay. Sequence reads were collapsed and filtered to measure the absolute abundance of every unique TCRbeta CDR3 rearrangement. For each sample, productive Simpson clonality was calculated as the square root of Simpson's diversity index over productive rearrangements. Entries here come from immuneACCESS through TCRdb and include only in-frame sequences with V and J called. Some clones fail to appear in such tables; in the studies checked, an unresolved V gene covers under half of the shortfall, and the cause of the remainder is unknown. V, J and clone size reflect that table, while D and trimming were determined from the DNA. In all, the sample holds about 300,000 clones, and 88% of those were seen once. Of the sample, 9.4% falls within the top ten clones.

Cut back by 0 bases and 9 bases, the V and J ends lie 9 bases apart. The germline V gene (reference sequence) yields WNHNN for CDR1 and SYGVQD for CDR2. The CDR3 runs 13 amino acids, cysteine and phenylalanine included. Left in the record is the CDR3 DNA by itself, 39 bases read in frame from the first base. Sample: peripheral blood. The chain is made from TRBV10-1 and TRBJ2-1; no D segment can be confidently identified. This clonotype was sampled from a man between 18 and 29 years old with active or convalescent COVID-19. Here the CDR3 is given as CASSESWATEQFF. The nucleotides are TGCGCCAGCAGTGAGTCTTGGGCTACTGAGCAGTTCTTC.